What follows are 28 T cell receptor beta chains derived from one specimen sequenced in a study of molecular identifiers for immune sequencing clone quantification. TCRdb used MiXCR to reprocess the PCR reads, holding one entry per CDR3 protein. This sample has approximately 630,000 distinct CDR3 sequences, with about 25% found just once. Sequencing was done on a sample of naive CD8+ T cells from blood, with Jurkat cell RNA spiked in. Specified subset: FACS-sorted CD8+CD4-CCR7+CD45RA+ naive T cells. Receptors originate from a human donor in good health. Some libraries in this study had Jurkat cell RNA spiked in.

This clonotype appeared many times. This chain connects TRBV12-3 or TRBV12-4 to TRBJ2-3, with TRBD2 as a possible D gene (6 bases). This CDR3 is built from 11 residues. V was trimmed by 10 bases and J by 11 bases, leaving 16 bases between them. For the CDR3, the DNA is TGTGCCACCTCGGCCGCGCGGGGGCAGTATTTT. Its protein is CATSAARGQYF.

This clonotype was recorded at least ten times. V usage is TRBV12-3 or TRBV12-4 and J usage is TRBJ1-2; D not certain. The CDR3 contains 10 residues. Trimming pared 2 bases from V and 8 bases from J, leaving 3 bases between. In DNA, the CDR3 is TGTGCCAGCAGTTTAAAAGGCTACACCTTC. Protein: CASSLKGYTF.

The count of this clonotype is one. A read error is possible here, since a much larger clone lies one base away. The V gene is TRBV5-1, the J gene TRBJ2-3; a weak D match, TRBD2 (5 bases). V lost 6 bases, J lost 5 bases, and 16 bases lay in between. This CDR3 contains 14 residues. Germline values: CDR1 SGHRS, CDR2 YFSETQ. The CDR3 loop is CASNREAGGDTQYF. CDR3 coding DNA: TGCGCCAGCAACCGGGAAGCCGGAGGAGATACGCAGTATTTT.

The rearrangement links TRBV20-1 to TRBJ2-2; 8 bases line up with TRBD1. J was trimmed by 1 base and V by 5 bases; bases with no gene match: 3. Germline CDR1 reads DFQATT; CDR2 reads SNEGSKA (reference sequence). The CDR3 covers 14 residues. Written as DNA, the CDR3 is TGCAGTGCTGTCGGACAGGGGAACACCGGGGAGCTGTTTTTT. Protein product: CSAVGQGNTGELFF.

Comments on this clonotype: A much larger clone differs by one base, so this may be a read error. V usage is TRBV12-3 or TRBV12-4 and J usage is TRBJ2-4; unclear D gene. Trimming stripped 4 bases from V and 8 bases from J, with 9 bases between. The CDR3 contains 12 residues. The CDR3 is CASSSTQHIQYF. CDR3 nucleotides: TGTGCCAGCAGTTCAACCCAACACATTCAGTACTTC.

Comment on this clonotype: Likely a read error: the CDR3 ends without its conserved phenylalanine or tryptophan. The chain joins TRBV20-1 to TRBJ2-5; no firm D call. V was clipped by 2 bases and J by 10 bases, with 11 bases between them. Per the germline V gene, CDR1 is DFQATT and CDR2 is SNEGSKA (reference sequence). There are 11 residues in the CDR3. The CDR3 spells CSARFDDGQYS. The CDR3 DNA reads as TGCAGTGCTAGATTTGACGACGGCCAGTACTCC.

This clonotype was detected many times. The V call is TRBV4-3, the J call TRBJ2-7, with D possibly TRBD1 on 6 matching bases. The CDR3 extends over 15 amino acids. V lost 1 base to trimming and J lost 2 bases, with 12 bases between them. CDR1 LGHNA and CDR2 YSLEER come from the germline V gene. The CDR3 loop is CASSQGLTGPYEQYF. CDR3 DNA sequence: TGCGCCAGCAGCCAAGGGTTAACAGGGCCCTACGAGCAGTACTTC.

This clonotype occurred many times. This chain joins TRBV7-2 and TRBJ2-7; perhaps TRBD1 as D (6 bases). The V end lost 2 bases, the J end lost 3 bases, and 11 bases lay between the germline ends. The CDR3 spans 14 residues. CDR1 and CDR2 (germline): SGHTA, FQGNSA. The CDR3: CASSLPGHIYEQYF. The CDR3 region has the DNA TGTGCCAGCAGCTTACCGGGACATATCTACGAGCAGTACTTC.

V and J are TRBV14 and TRBJ1-3; D is perhaps TRBD1 (6 bases). The V and J ends lost 3 bases and 3 bases respectively, with 18 bases between them. This CDR3 spans 17 amino acids. From germline, CDR1 is SGHDN and CDR2 FVKESK. CDR3: CASSHVYGGADGNTIYF. The CDR3 nucleotides read TGTGCCAGCAGCCATGTGTATGGGGGCGCTGATGGAAACACCATATATTTT.

The V call is TRBV29-1, the J call TRBJ2-3; D is unclear. Trimming removed 0 bases from V and 1 base from J, with 11 bases in between. The CDR3 is made up of 15 amino acids. Germline CDR1 and CDR2: SQVTM and ANQGSEA. Written as DNA, the CDR3 is TGCAGCGTTGAAGATTGCCTCCATGGCACAGATACGCAGTATTTT. Encoded protein: CSVEDCLHGTDTQYF.

The table lists this clonotype with many counts. Mismatch with germline at one junction end may stem from a read error. This chain uses TRBV7-9 with TRBJ2-7, with 8 bases identical to TRBD1. The CDR3 has 13 amino acids. CDR1 and CDR2 (germline): SEHNR, FQNEAQ (reference sequence). The CDR3 DNA reads as TGCGCCAGCAGCCTGACAGGGGCCTACGAGCAGTACTTC. It yields the protein CASSLTGAYEQYF.

This clonotype was observed a few times. The chain uses TRBV14 and TRBJ1-4; D remains unclear. The germline gives CDR1 SGHDN, CDR2 FVKESK. Trimming stripped 1 base from V and 0 bases from J, with 12 bases between. The CDR3 totals 17 residues. The CDR3 is CASSQASLRPTNEKLFF. Written as DNA, the CDR3 is TGTGCCAGCAGCCAAGCTAGCCTCCGCCCAACTAATGAAAAACTGTTTTTT.

The table lists this clonotype with a few counts. This rearrangement joins TRBV29-1 to TRBJ2-1; D is unresolved. Germline V CDR1 and CDR2: SQVTM, ANQGSEA. V was trimmed by 7 bases and J by 4 bases, leaving 17 bases between them. The CDR3 contains 14 residues. CDR3 sequence reads: CSAIPSDKYNEQFF. The CDR3 DNA reads TGCAGCGCCATACCTTCAGACAAGTACAATGAGCAGTTCTTC.

The chain joins TRBV7-2 to TRBJ1-1; a weak D match, TRBD1 (5 bases). The CDR3 consists of 13 residues. Germline CDR1 reads SGHTA; CDR2 reads FQGNSA. The V and J ends lost 8 bases and 4 bases respectively, with 14 bases between them. The CDR3 loop is CASGPWGGTEAFF. For the CDR3, the DNA is TGTGCCAGCGGCCCATGGGGGGGCACTGAAGCTTTCTTT. The full variable domain, rest sourced from reference TRBV7-2 and TRBJ1-1, is GAGVSQSPSNKVTEKGKDVELRCDPISGHTALYWYRQSLGQGLEFLIYFQGNSAPDKSGLPSDRFSAERTGGSVSTLTIQRTQQEDSAVYLCASGPWGGTEAFFGQGTRLTVV.

The chain carries TRBV4-1 and TRBJ1-4, with D perhaps matching TRBD1 (6 bases). The CDR3 consists of 16 residues. Germline V gives CDR1 MGHRA, CDR2 YSYEKL. The V and J ends lost 0 bases and 3 bases respectively, with 11 bases between them. CDR3 nucleotide sequence: TGCGCCAGCAGCCAAGAGGGGGGGGCCGCTAATGAAAAACTGTTTTTT. Translation gives CASSQEGGAANEKLFF.

In this sample, this clonotype turned up many times. The rearrangement joins TRBV11-2 to TRBJ2-3; TRBD1 aligns across 7 bases. V was pared by 0 bases and J by 4 bases, with 7 bases of the junction left unmatched. From germline, CDR1 is SGHAT and CDR2 FQNNGV. CDR3 length: 16 amino acids. This chain's CDR3 is CASSLEDRVVPDTQYF. Here the CDR3 DNA reads TGTGCCAGCAGCTTAGAAGACAGGGTTGTGCCAGATACGCAGTATTTT.

This clonotype was seen ten or more times. The genes are TRBV27 and TRBJ2-3; 10 nucleotides agree with TRBD2. CDR1 is MNHEY, CDR2 SMNVEV, per germline (reference sequence). V shed 2 bases and J 0 bases; nucleotides not matched to a gene: 8. The CDR3 extends over 18 amino acids. CDR3 sequence: CASSLILAGSSSTDTQYF. In DNA form, the CDR3 reads TGTGCCAGCAGTTTAATACTAGCGGGATCCTCCAGCACAGATACGCAGTATTTT.

This chain uses TRBV2 with TRBJ2-2; D is possibly TRBD1 (5 bases). Looked up from germline, CDR1 is SNHLY and CDR2 is FYNNEI. V lost 3 bases and J 1 base, leaving 9 bases between the germline ends. CDR3 length equals 15 residues. The CDR3 nucleotides read TGTGCCAGCAGTGAGGGGCCTCTGAACACCGGGGAGCTGTTTTTT. Protein: CASSEGPLNTGELFF.

This clonotype appeared a few times. The chain recombines TRBV19 with TRBJ2-2, with D tentatively TRBD1 or TRBD2 (5 bases each). Trimming removed 7 bases from V and 2 bases from J, with 14 bases in between. This CDR3 is 15 amino acids long. The germline gives CDR1 LNHDA, CDR2 SQIVND (reference sequence). The CDR3 loop reads CASISWGSNTGELFF. In nucleotides, the CDR3 is TGTGCCAGTATCTCCTGGGGGAGTAACACCGGGGAGCTGTTTTTT.

There are many counts of this clonotype. The J gene is TRBJ2-7, the V gene TRBV20-1; D call uncertain. CDR3 length: 13 residues. Germline V gene sequence: CDR1 DFQATT, CDR2 SNEGSKA (reference sequence). Trimming stripped 3 bases from V and 2 bases from J, with 11 bases between. Written as DNA, the CDR3 is TGCAGTGCTAGGGGCGGTTATCCCTACGAGCAGTACTTC. Translated, it gives CSARGGYPYEQYF.

This clonotype was seen a handful of times. The rearrangement links TRBV10-3 to TRBJ1-1, with 12 bases identical to TRBD1. With V trimmed by 4 bases and J by 5 bases, 5 bases remained unmatched. Per germline, CDR1 ENHRY and CDR2 SYGVKD. The CDR3 has 15 amino acids. In DNA form, the CDR3 reads TGTGCCATCAGTGGGGACAGGGGGCCGGGGACTGAAGCTTTCTTT. Protein sequence: CAISGDRGPGTEAFF.

This clonotype was picked up a small number of times. This chain connects TRBV15 to TRBJ1-5, with TRBD1 identical over 9 bases. J was trimmed by 0 bases and V by 5 bases; bases with no gene match: 11. CDR1 is LNHNV, CDR2 YYDKDF, per germline (reference sequence). This CDR3 comprises 18 residues. The CDR3, as DNA: TGTGCCACCAGCGACGGCGGGACAGGGCAATATAGCAATCAGCCCCAGCATTTT. Protein: CATSDGGTGQYSNQPQHF.

Remarks on this clonotype: Being one base from a much bigger clone, this may be a read error. The J gene is TRBJ1-5, the V gene TRBV4-1, with 7 nucleotides matching TRBD1. The CDR3 runs 15 residues. Germline assignment: CDR1 MGHRA and CDR2 YSYEKL. This CDR3 is CASSQVRTGNQPQQF. DNA for the CDR3: TGCGCCAGCAGCCAAGTAAGGACAGGCAATCAGCCCCAGCAATTT.

In regard to this clonotype: The junction departs from germline at one end; a sequencing error may be responsible. V is TRBV30 and J is TRBJ1-1; a weak D match, TRBD1 (5 bases). Per the germline V gene, CDR1 is GTSNPN and CDR2 is SVGIG (reference sequence). The CDR3 spans 15 residues. The CDR3 DNA follows: TGTGACTGGAGGACCGACAGCGTCCCGAACACTGAAGCTTTCTTT. Translated: CDWRTDSVPNTEAFF.

This clonotype was recorded many times. The rearrangement links TRBV19 to TRBJ1-2; no reliable D call. V lost 5 bases and J 3 bases, leaving 13 bases between the germline ends. CDR1 and CDR2 from the germline V gene are LNHDA and SQIVND (reference sequence). The CDR3 consists of 14 residues. The CDR3 spells CASSPTMAYYGYTF. The CDR3 region has the DNA TGTGCCAGTAGTCCCACGATGGCGTACTATGGCTACACCTTC.

V is TRBV7-8 and J is TRBJ2-7; 7 bases line up with TRBD2. Trimming cost V 8 bases and J 6 bases; bases outside gene matches: 7. The CDR3 totals 12 residues. Germline CDR1 reads SGHVS; CDR2 reads FQNEAQ. This CDR3 is CASGGVQGEQYF. CDR3 nucleotides: TGTGCCAGCGGGGGGGTGCAAGGCGAGCAGTACTTC.

In the case of this clonotype: Germline is not matched at one junction end, which may reflect a read error. The V and J genes are TRBV9 and TRBJ2-7; D possibly matches TRBD1 or TRBD2 (5 bases each). This CDR3 contains 15 residues. Germline assignment: CDR1 SGDLS and CDR2 YYNGEE. The CDR3 DNA is TGTACCAGCAGCGTACGTGGGACCGCCTCCTACGAGCAGTACTTC. Protein: CTSSVRGTASYEQYF.

This clonotype appeared many times. The chain uses TRBV15 and TRBJ2-4; D assignment may be TRBD1 or TRBD2 (5 bases each). The CDR3 is 15 amino acids. Germline V gene sequence: CDR1 LNHNV, CDR2 YYDKDF (reference sequence). V lost 3 bases, J lost 5 bases, and 14 bases lay in between. CDR3 sequence: CATSRGDSPENIQYF. The CDR3, as DNA: TGTGCCACCAGCAGGGGAGACAGCCCCGAAAACATTCAGTACTTC.